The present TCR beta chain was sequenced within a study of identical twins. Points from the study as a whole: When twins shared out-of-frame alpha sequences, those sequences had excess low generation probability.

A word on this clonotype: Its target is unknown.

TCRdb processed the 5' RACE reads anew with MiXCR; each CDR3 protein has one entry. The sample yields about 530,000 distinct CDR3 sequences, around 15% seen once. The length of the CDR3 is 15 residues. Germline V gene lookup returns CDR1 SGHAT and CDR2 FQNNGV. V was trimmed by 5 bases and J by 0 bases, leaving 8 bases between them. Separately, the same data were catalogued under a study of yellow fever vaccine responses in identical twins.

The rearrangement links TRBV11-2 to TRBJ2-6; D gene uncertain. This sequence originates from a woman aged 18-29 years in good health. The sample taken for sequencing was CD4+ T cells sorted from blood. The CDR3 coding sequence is TGTGCCAGCAGCCCTCAGTACTCTGGGGCCAACGTCCTGACTTTC. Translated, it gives CASSPQYSGANVLTF.